A selection of T cell receptor beta chains follows, all from one sample in a study of blood T cell repertoires in COVID-19. Assay: immunoSEQ multiplex PCR; the TCRdb copy retains only in-frame clones and omits some. The sample consists of some 120,000 clones, around 90% of them appearing once. Sequenced: peripheral blood. The source is a man aged 45-65 years with COVID-19, enrolled during active disease. Each CDR3 is given with its conserved first and last residue. The order of the fields is V gene, D gene, J gene, clone size, CDR3 length, CDR3 protein, CDR3 DNA. D genes are given only for firm matches. Not all rows give a size; the values are once, few, many and, for expanded clones, a class.

TRBV3-1/TRBV3-2	-	TRBJ1-2	-	13	CASSHAGGNGYTF	TGTGCCAGCAGCCATGCCGGAGGGAATGGCTACACCTTC
TRBV11-1	TRBD1	TRBJ1-3	-	16	CASTATGSLSGNTIYF	TGTGCCAGCACCGCGACAGGGTCTCTCTCTGGAAACACCATATATTTT
TRBV5-1	-	TRBJ1-2	-	13	CASSFFKGWGYTF	TGCGCCAGCAGCTTCTTTAAGGGGTGGGGCTACACCTTC
TRBV7-9	-	TRBJ2-7	-	12	CASSLLSREQYF	TGTGCCAGCAGCTTATTATCCAGAGAGCAGTACTTC
TRBV19	-	TRBJ2-6	-	16	CASSIRDISGANVLTF	TGTGCCAGTAGTATACGGGATATCTCTGGGGCCAACGTCCTGACTTTC
TRBV7-6	TRBD1	TRBJ1-1	once	16	CASSPSAQGPYTEAFF	TGTGCCAGCAGCCCCTCCGCACAGGGGCCGTACACTGAAGCTTTCTTT
TRBV4-2	TRBD2	TRBJ2-5	once	15	CASSQYTGGEETQYF	TGTGCCAGCAGCCAATATACTGGGGGGGAGGAGACCCAGTACTTC
TRBV7-6	-	TRBJ2-5	-	16	CASSDQQGASQETQYF	TGTGCCAGCAGCGATCAACAGGGAGCATCCCAAGAGACCCAGTACTTC
TRBV11-2	TRBD2	TRBJ2-7	-	13	CASRKGGSGEQYF	TGTGCCAGCAGAAAGGGCGGGAGCGGCGAGCAGTACTTC
TRBV19	-	TRBJ2-3	-	14	CASNPGTSTDTQYF	TGTGCCAGTAACCCCGGGACAAGCACAGATACGCAGTATTTT
TRBV2	-	TRBJ2-1	-	15	CASSEFSGSYNEQFF	TGTGCCAGCAGTGAGTTTAGCGGTTCCTACAATGAGCAGTTCTTC
TRBV28	-	TRBJ2-7	-	14	CASSSPGLPYEQYF	TGTGCCAGCAGTTCCCCCGGACTCCCTTACGAGCAGTACTTC
TRBV5-1	TRBD2	TRBJ2-7	few	14	CASSARGEGEEQYF	TGCGCCAGCAGCGCCCGGGGGGAGGGAGAAGAGCAGTACTTC
TRBV7-2	TRBD2	TRBJ2-7	-	15	CASSLEASGLYEQYF	TGTGCCAGCAGCTTAGAGGCTAGCGGCCTCTACGAGCAGTACTTC
TRBV6-6	TRBD2	TRBJ2-3	-	13	CASSFSSGSPQYF	TGTGCCAGCAGTTTTAGTAGCGGGAGCCCGCAGTATTTT
TRBV2	TRBD2	TRBJ2-5	-	15	CASSPGTSGRETQYF	TGTGCCAGCAGCCCCGGGACTAGCGGCAGGGAGACCCAGTACTTC
TRBV19	TRBD2	TRBJ2-7	-	15	CASSMPGTSSYEQYF	TGTGCCAGTAGTATGCCCGGGACTAGCTCCTACGAGCAGTACTTC
TRBV19	-	TRBJ1-1	-	16	CASSPHTGGQRAEAFF	TGTGCCAGTAGTCCTCATACGGGGGGTCAAAGGGCTGAAGCTTTCTTT
TRBV2	-	TRBJ2-4	-	14	CASSATVVEGIQYF	TGTGCCAGCAGTGCCACAGTGGTGGAGGGCATTCAGTACTTC
TRBV2	TRBD1	TRBJ1-1	-	16	CASINRDRGHNTEAFF	TGTGCCAGCATTAACCGGGACAGGGGTCATAACACTGAAGCTTTCTTT
TRBV27	TRBD1	TRBJ1-2	-	15	CASSLKGQGVGGYTF	TGTGCCAGCAGTTTAAAGGGACAGGGGGTAGGTGGCTACACCTTC
TRBV27	-	TRBJ1-6	once	15	CASSFVSSYNSPLHF	TGTGCCAGCAGTTTTGTCAGCTCCTATAATTCACCCCTCCACTTT
TRBV6-1	-	TRBJ1-1	-	13	CASTLTGNTEAFF	TGTGCCAGTACACTGACAGGGAACACTGAAGCTTTCTTT
TRBV5-1	-	TRBJ2-5	-	14	CASSSALAQETQYF	TGCGCCAGCAGCTCTGCCCTAGCTCAAGAGACCCAGTACTTC
TRBV7-9	TRBD1	TRBJ2-7	-	15	CASSLEQGGLYEQYF	TGTGCCAGCAGCTTAGAACAGGGGGGTTTGTACGAGCAGTACTTC
TRBV21-1	-	TRBJ2-6	few	19	CASSTHRDRDSSGANVLTF	TGTGCCAGCAGCACCCACCGGGACAGGGATTCCTCTGGGGCCAACGTCCTGACTTTC
TRBV5-1	TRBD2	TRBJ2-1	-	15	CASSLRVAGGVEQFF	TGCGCCAGCAGCTTGAGGGTAGCGGGAGGGGTTGAGCAGTTCTTC
TRBV2	-	TRBJ2-5	-	15	CASSEGSGRVETQYF	TGTGCCAGCAGTGAAGGATCAGGCAGGGTGGAGACCCAGTACTTC
TRBV7-2	TRBD2	TRBJ2-5	once	16	CASSLGSASGQETQYF	TGTGCCAGCAGCTTAGGTTCGGCTAGCGGGCAAGAGACCCAGTACTTC
TRBV19	TRBD1	TRBJ2-6	-	17	CASSTAGQGSGANVLTF	TGTGCCAGTAGTACTGCGGGACAGGGATCTGGGGCCAACGTCCTGACTTTC
TRBV6-5	-	TRBJ2-5	-	15	CASSFSGHNAETQYF	TGTGCCAGCAGTTTTAGTGGGCACAATGCTGAGACCCAGTACTTC
TRBV7-9	-	TRBJ1-4	-	14	CASSLTSTNEKLFF	TGTGCCAGCAGCTTAACATCAACTAATGAAAAACTGTTTTTT
TRBV9	-	TRBJ1-5	-	13	CASSVDSHQPQHF	TGTGCCAGCAGCGTAGACAGCCATCAGCCCCAGCATTTT
TRBV7-2	TRBD2	TRBJ2-1	once	14	CASSWVTSEIEQFF	TGTGCCAGCAGTTGGGTGACTAGCGAGATTGAGCAGTTCTTC
TRBV19	TRBD2	TRBJ2-3	-	15	CASRGWGTNTDTQYF	TGTGCCAGTAGAGGATGGGGGACTAACACAGATACGCAGTATTTT
TRBV5-4	TRBD1	TRBJ2-1	few	15	CASSPTGDSYNEQFF	TGTGCCAGCAGTCCTACAGGGGACTCCTACAATGAGCAGTTCTTC
TRBV6-2/TRBV6-3	TRBD1	TRBJ1-5	-	14	CASSYGTGVQPQHF	TGTGCCAGCAGTTACGGGACAGGGGTTCAGCCCCAGCATTTT
TRBV5-1	-	TRBJ2-2	-	13	CASSLEGDGELFF	TGCGCCAGCAGCTTGGAAGGGGACGGGGAGCTGTTTTTT
TRBV7-9	-	TRBJ1-1	-	11	CASSRDTEAFF	TGTGCCAGCAGCCGGGACACTGAAGCTTTCTTT
TRBV15	-	TRBJ2-5	-	12	CATSRRKETQYF	TGTGCCACCAGCAGGCGGAAAGAGACCCAGTACTTC
TRBV4-2	-	TRBJ2-7	-	15	CASSQEGPGVYEQYF	TGTGCCAGCAGCCAAGAAGGCCCCGGGGTATACGAGCAGTACTTC
TRBV6-5	TRBD1	TRBJ2-3	-	15	CASGQGEEGADTQYF	TGTGCCAGCGGACAGGGGGAGGAAGGAGCAGATACGCAGTATTTT
TRBV6-2/TRBV6-3	-	TRBJ2-3	-	15	CASSSSEGLADTQYF	TGTGCCAGCAGTTCCTCCGAGGGCCTAGCAGATACGCAGTATTTT
TRBV5-6	-	TRBJ2-2	-	15	CASSLGLQNTGELFF	TGTGCCAGCAGCTTGGGACTGCAAAACACCGGGGAGCTGTTTTTT
TRBV30	TRBD1	TRBJ2-7	-	12	CAWGDRGREQYF	TGTGCCTGGGGAGACAGGGGGCGCGAGCAGTACTTC
TRBV18	TRBD1	TRBJ1-6	-	15	CASSRQGNYNSPLHF	TGTGCCAGCTCACGACAGGGGAACTATAATTCACCCCTCCACTTT
TRBV19	TRBD2	TRBJ2-2	once	16	CASRPSGRSGTGELFF	TGTGCCAGTAGGCCTAGCGGGAGGTCGGGCACCGGGGAGCTGTTTTTT
TRBV10-3	-	TRBJ2-2	-	15	CAISEKIEGTGELFF	TGTGCCATCAGTGAAAAAATAGAGGGTACCGGGGAGCTGTTTTTT
TRBV30	TRBD2	TRBJ2-7	-	12	CAWSLGGYEQYF	TGTGCCTGGAGTTTGGGGGGGTACGAGCAGTACTTC
TRBV18	-	TRBJ1-5	-	19	CASSPLRSGAGRGNQPQHF	TGTGCCAGCTCACCCCTAAGGTCAGGGGCTGGGCGTGGCAATCAGCCCCAGCATTTT
TRBV4-2	-	TRBJ2-3	-	19	CASSQDIDSTGIPTDTQYF	TGTGCCAGCAGCCAAGATATCGATTCTACAGGGATTCCGACAGATACGCAGTATTTT
TRBV3-1/TRBV3-2	-	TRBJ2-5	-	11	CASSLRETQYF	TGTGCCAGCAGCCTCCGAGAGACCCAGTACTTC
TRBV7-2	-	TRBJ2-5	-	14	CASSLVGGGETQYF	TGTGCCAGCAGCTTAGTAGGCGGCGGGGAGACCCAGTACTTC
TRBV28	-	TRBJ2-1	-	14	CASSAPGTSNEQFF	TGTGCCAGCAGTGCCCCCGGGACTTCCAATGAGCAGTTCTTC
TRBV5-1	-	TRBJ1-2	-	13	CASSPDSNYGYTF	TGCGCCAGCAGCCCGGACAGTAACTATGGCTACACCTTC
TRBV2	TRBD2	TRBJ2-1	-	16	CASSESGGRSYNEQFF	TGTGCCAGCAGTGAATCCGGCGGGAGGTCTTACAATGAGCAGTTCTTC
TRBV3-1/TRBV3-2	-	TRBJ1-1	once	13	CASSQDQGGEAFF	TGTGCCAGCAGCCAAGACCAGGGTGGTGAAGCTTTCTTT
TRBV18	-	TRBJ2-7	once	14	CASSPGLGTYEQYF	TGTGCCAGCTCCCCGGGACTGGGAACCTACGAGCAGTACTTC
TRBV13	TRBD2	TRBJ2-1	-	18	CASNTGLAGGLTYNEQFF	TGTGCCAGCAACACCGGACTAGCGGGAGGGCTGACCTACAATGAGCAGTTCTTC
TRBV29-1	-	TRBJ2-7	-	13	CSVVGRAGWEQYF	TGCAGCGTTGTTGGCAGGGCTGGTTGGGAGCAGTACTTC